The 22 T cell receptor beta chains given below trace back to one sample, sequenced in a study of blood T cell repertoires in COVID-19. TCRdb keeps only in-frame clones here, not all; method: immunoSEQ multiplex PCR. This table holds hundreds of thousands of clones, 83% found once. Sequences were obtained from peripheral blood. Every receptor here comes from a young woman with COVID-19, enrolled during active disease.

V is TRBV7-9 and J is TRBJ2-7, with TRBD2 as a possible D gene (5 bases). Germline CDR1 reads SEHNR; CDR2 reads FQNEAQ (reference sequence). This CDR3 comprises 13 residues. Deletions cut 6 bases from V and 2 bases from J, with 11 bases between. DNA of the CDR3: TGTGCCAGCAGACCAGACTACCCCTACGAGCAGTACTTC. The encoded protein is CASRPDYPYEQYF.

The V call is TRBV9, the J call TRBJ2-3, with 9 bases fitting TRBD1. Germline assignment: CDR1 SGDLS and CDR2 YYNGEE. The CDR3 is 17 residues long. V lost 4 bases to trimming and J lost 5 bases; unmatched junction nucleotides: 14. The CDR3 loop reads CASSPQQGAIYIDTQYF. The CDR3 DNA follows: TGTGCCAGCAGCCCTCAACAGGGGGCGATTTATATAGATACGCAGTATTTT.

The chain has TRBV7-2 and TRBJ2-5; 7 bases are a match to TRBD2. Germline CDR1 is SGHTA and CDR2 is FQGNSA. V lost 4 bases to trimming and J lost 5 bases; unmatched junction nucleotides: 7. The CDR3 runs 14 residues. CDR3 loop: CASSWSGVGETQYF. The CDR3 nucleotides read TGTGCCAGCAGCTGGAGCGGGGTGGGGGAGACCCAGTACTTC. Combining the CDR3 with reference TRBV7-2 and TRBJ2-5 gives the whole variable domain GAGVSQSPSNKVTEKGKDVELRCDPISGHTALYWYRQSLGQGLEFLIYFQGNSAPDKSGLPSDRFSAERTGGSVSTLTIQRTQQEDSAVYLCASSWSGVGETQYFGPGTRLLVL.

The gene calls are TRBV11-1 and TRBJ2-3; 9 nucleotides agree with TRBD2. V gave up 5 bases and J gave up 7 bases; unmatched junction bases: 13. CDR1 and CDR2 (germline): SGHAT, FQDESV (reference sequence). CDR3 length equals 16 residues. CDR3 DNA: TGTGCCAGCAGCGAGCCGGGCCTAGCGGGACTGTATACGCAGTATTTT. Its translation is CASSEPGLAGLYTQYF. Full variable domain (missing parts from reference TRBV11-1 and TRBJ2-3): EAEVAQSPRYKITEKSQAVAFWCDPISGHATLYWYRQILGQGPELLVQFQDESVVDDSQLPKDRFSAERLKGVDSTLKIQPAELGDSAMYLCASSEPGLAGLYTQYFGPGTRLTVL.

This chain joins TRBV19 and TRBJ1-6; D is uncertain. CDR1 LNHDA and CDR2 SQIVND come from the germline V gene (reference sequence). This CDR3 region has 20 residues. The CDR3 nucleotides are TGTACCACGGCCGCAGGCCCCCTTTCCAGCCCCCGCTCCTATAATTCACCCCTCCACTTT. Translation gives CTTAAGPLSSPRSYNSPLHF.

The chain couples TRBV11-3 to TRBJ1-1; the D gene is possibly TRBD1 (5 bases). The germline V gene encodes CDR1 SGHNT and CDR2 YENEEA. This CDR3 has 13 amino acids. Trimming removed 5 bases from V and 3 bases from J, with 10 bases in between. This CDR3 is CASSRGPDTEAFF. The DNA of the CDR3 is TGTGCCAGCAGCAGGGGCCCCGACACTGAAGCTTTCTTT.

The chain carries TRBV7-2 and TRBJ1-4; a weak D match, TRBD1 (5 bases). This CDR3 has 14 amino acids. With 2 bases removed from V and 7 bases from J, the gap between germline ends came to 11 bases. Germline V gives CDR1 SGHTA, CDR2 FQGNSA. The CDR3 spells CASSLRRAGEKLFF. In DNA form, the CDR3 reads TGTGCCAGCAGCTTACGCAGGGCTGGTGAAAAACTGTTTTTT.

This clone is a singleton in its sample. The rearrangement joins TRBV2 to TRBJ1-2; unclear D gene. The CDR3 length is 15 residues. The germline gives CDR1 SNHLY, CDR2 FYNNEI. Trimming shortened V by 3 bases and J by 8 bases, and 19 bases separated the two germline ends. Here the CDR3 reads CASSDHGRAREGYTF. The CDR3 DNA reads as TGTGCCAGCAGTGATCATGGCCGAGCAAGGGAGGGCTACACCTTC. Looking up the rest from reference TRBV2 and TRBJ1-2 gives the full variable domain: EPEVTQTPSHQVTQMGQEVILRCVPISNHLYFYWYRQILGQKVEFLVSFYNNEISEKSEIFDDQFSVERPDGSNFTLKIRSTKLEDSAMYFCASSDHGRAREGYTFGSGTRLTVV.

The chain recombines TRBV9 with TRBJ2-3; no clear D gene. Between the trimmed V and J ends, which lost 4 bases and 5 bases, there was a span of 8 bases. The CDR3 has 12 amino acids. Germline lookup yields CDR1 SGDLS and CDR2 YYNGEE. The CDR3 DNA reads TGTGCCAGCAGCCCTCGGTTAGATACGCAGTATTTT. Translating it yields CASSPRLDTQYF.

This rearrangement joins TRBV11-3 to TRBJ2-7, with a possible D match to TRBD2 (6 bases). Germline CDR1 SGHNT, CDR2 YENEEA. With 1 base removed from V and 0 bases from J, the gap between germline ends came to 7 bases. CDR3 length: 14 amino acids. DNA of the CDR3: TGTGCCAGCAGCTTAGCGGGAGTCTCCTACGAGCAGTACTTC. This codes for CASSLAGVSYEQYF.

As DNA, the CDR3 is TGTGCCAGCAGCTTGCCTAGCGGGAGGGCCCACGAGCAGTACTTC. Translation gives CASSLPSGRAHEQYF. The chain employs TRBV5-4 and TRBJ2-7; 12 positions match TRBD2. This CDR3 has 15 residues. With 1 base clipped from V and 5 bases from J, the junction kept 4 bases outside the gene matches. The germline CDR1 and CDR2 sequences are SGHNT and YYREEE (reference sequence).

The chain is built from TRBV11-2 and TRBJ2-7; 12 bases match TRBD2. There are 14 residues in the CDR3. The germline V gene encodes CDR1 SGHAT and CDR2 FQNNGV. V trimming: 5 bases; J trimming: 5 bases; junction bases outside the gene matches: 4. The CDR3: CASSNRLAGDEQYF. The CDR3 DNA is TGTGCCAGCAGCAACAGACTAGCGGGAGACGAGCAGTACTTC.

The chain recombines TRBV10-2 with TRBJ1-2, with D unresolved. Germline-derived CDR1 and CDR2 are WSHSY and SAAADI. Trimming shortened V by 1 base and J by 3 bases, and 12 bases separated the two germline ends. The length of the CDR3 is 15 residues. CDR3 residues: CASSEFGEGYYGYTF. DNA of the CDR3: TGCGCCAGCAGTGAGTTCGGGGAGGGTTACTATGGCTACACCTTC.

V gene TRBV7-2 combines with J gene TRBJ1-1; D is perhaps TRBD1 (5 bases). Trimming pared 2 bases from V and 5 bases from J, leaving 12 bases between. This CDR3 comprises 14 residues. The V gene's germline CDR1 is SGHTA and CDR2 FQGNSA. Written as DNA, the CDR3 is TGTGCCAGCAGCTTATCGCTCCGGGGGACTGAAGCTTTCTTT. Amino acid sequence: CASSLSLRGTEAFF. The entire variable domain, with the rest obtained from reference TRBV7-2 and TRBJ1-1, is as follows: GAGVSQSPSNKVTEKGKDVELRCDPISGHTALYWYRQSLGQGLEFLIYFQGNSAPDKSGLPSDRFSAERTGGSVSTLTIQRTQQEDSAVYLCASSLSLRGTEAFFGQGTRLTVV.

The rearrangement uses TRBV7-2 and TRBJ2-2; D is possibly TRBD2 (5 bases). The CDR3 is 14 residues long. Germline-derived CDR1 and CDR2 are SGHTA and FQGNSA. Trimming cost V 1 base and J 6 bases, with 9 bases left between them. The CDR3 nucleotides are TGTGCCAGCAGCTTAGTTTACGGGGCCGGGGAGCTGTTTTTT. This translates into CASSLVYGAGELFF.

This chain's CDR3 is CASSYGEGNSPLHF. CDR3 sequence (DNA): TGTGCCAGCAGTTACGGGGAGGGTAATTCACCCCTCCACTTT. The J gene is TRBJ1-6, the V gene TRBV6-5, with D hard to call. The CDR3 spans 14 residues. Trimming took off 2 bases at V and 6 bases at J, with 8 bases between the two ends. Germline values: CDR1 MNHEY, CDR2 SVGAGI.

V and J are TRBV6-2 or TRBV6-3 and TRBJ2-1, with TRBD1 matching over 7 bases. The CDR3 is 14 residues long. The germline V gene encodes CDR1 MNHEY and CDR2 SVGEGT. Unmatched junction bases numbered 6, after V lost 6 bases and J lost 4 bases. CDR3 nucleotide sequence: TGTGCCAGCAGCACAGGGGATAGGTACAATGAGCAGTTCTTC. As protein: CASSTGDRYNEQFF.

This chain connects TRBV6-2 or TRBV6-3 to TRBJ1-1; no reliable D call. V lost 5 bases, J lost 3 bases, and 7 bases lay in between. Looked up from germline, CDR1 is MNHEY and CDR2 is SVGEGT. This CDR3 spans 12 amino acids. The CDR3 region is CASSVADTEAFF. CDR3 nucleotides: TGTGCCAGCAGTGTGGCGGACACTGAAGCTTTCTTT.

CDR3 bases: TGTGCCAGTATCGCCTGGTTATCGGGGACTGAAGCTTTCTTT. Translated: CASIAWLSGTEAFF. This chain connects TRBV19 to TRBJ1-1, with unresolved D. Germline assignment: CDR1 LNHDA and CDR2 SQIVND (reference sequence). The CDR3 length is 14 residues. The V end was cut by 7 bases, the J end by 5 bases, with 17 bases between.

The chain couples TRBV18 to TRBJ2-7; no definite D call. The CDR3 consists of 13 residues. The germline CDR1 and CDR2 sequences are KGHSH and LQKENI. Trimming cost V 3 bases and J 1 base, with 7 bases left between them. CDR3 bases: TGTGCCAGCTCACCCTCCGGGTCCTACGAGCAGTACTTC. It translates to CASSPSGSYEQYF.

This clone was recorded a few times. This rearrangement joins TRBV18 to TRBJ2-2; 8 bases align to TRBD1. Germline lookup yields CDR1 KGHSH and CDR2 LQKENI. CDR3 length: 16 residues. The J segment lost 1 base and the V segment lost 3 bases, leaving 4 bases of the junction unmatched. CDR3 sequence: CASSPQQGENTGELFF. The CDR3 coding sequence is TGTGCCAGCTCACCCCAACAGGGGGAGAACACCGGGGAGCTGTTTTTT.

The rearrangement links TRBV28 to TRBJ2-1, with D possibly matching TRBD1 (6 bases). In germline, CDR1 is MDHEN, CDR2 SYDVKM. There are 13 residues in the CDR3. Trimming pared 7 bases from V and 1 base from J, leaving 8 bases between. The CDR3 loop reads CASTGTSYNEQFF. In DNA, the CDR3 is TGTGCCAGCACCGGGACATCCTACAATGAGCAGTTCTTC.